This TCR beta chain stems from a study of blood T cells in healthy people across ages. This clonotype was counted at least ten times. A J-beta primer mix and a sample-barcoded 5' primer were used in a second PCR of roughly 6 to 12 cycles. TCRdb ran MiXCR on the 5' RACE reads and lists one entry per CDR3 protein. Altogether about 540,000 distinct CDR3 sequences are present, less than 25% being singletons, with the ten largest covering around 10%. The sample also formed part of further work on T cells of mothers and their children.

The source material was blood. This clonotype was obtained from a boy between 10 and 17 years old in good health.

CDR3 in DNA: TGTGCCAGCAGCCGAACTCAGCGGGGGGGAGCAGATACGCAGTATTTT. Translation gives CASSRTQRGGADTQYF. The J gene is TRBJ2-3, the V gene TRBV7-2; 10 nucleotides line up with TRBD2. Trimming cost V 5 bases and J 4 bases; bases outside gene matches: 9. Per the germline V gene, CDR1 is SGHTA and CDR2 is FQGNSA. CDR3 length equals 16 residues.